These 3 T cell receptor beta chains were all obtained from the same sample, sequenced in a study of cytomegalovirus exposure and HLA in healthy donors. The PCR employed 60 Vbeta primers together with 13 Jbeta primers. The method was immunoSEQ multiplex PCR; TCRdb's version includes in-frame clones alone and lacks a portion of them. The table includes approximately 180,000 clones, 84% detected once. Sequenced material: PBMCs. The receptors were gathered from a girl between 10 and 17 years old in good health and CMV-seropositive.

V is TRBV29-1 and J is TRBJ2-1; weak D call: TRBD1 (5 bases). The CDR3 length is 12 residues. V was clipped by 8 bases and J by 3 bases, with 11 bases between them. Germline-derived CDR1 and CDR2 are SQVTM and ANQGSEA. The chain's CDR3 is CSPATDYNEQFF. The CDR3 coding sequence is TGCAGCCCCGCGACAGACTACAATGAGCAGTTCTTC.

The gene calls are TRBV13 and TRBJ1-2; TRBD1 matches at 12 bases. CDR1 and CDR2 (germline): PRHDT, FYEKMQ (reference sequence). The V segment lost 4 bases and the J segment 6 bases; nucleotides outside the gene matches: 3. CDR3 length: 14 amino acids. The CDR3 DNA reads as TGTGCCAGCAGCTCAGGGACAGGGGGCCATGGCTACACCTTC. This gives the protein CASSSGTGGHGYTF. Full variable domain (rest looked up from reference TRBV13 and TRBJ1-2): AAGVIQSPRHLIKEKRETATLKCYPIPRHDTVYWYQQGPGQDPQFLISFYEKMQSDKGSIPDRFSAQQFSDYHSELNMSSLELGDSALYFCASSSGTGGHGYTFGSGTRLTVV.

The table lists this clone with a count of one. This sequence joins TRBV9 and TRBJ2-7; 9 bases agree with TRBD2. CDR1 is SGDLS, CDR2 YYNGEE, per germline. CDR3 size: 16 residues. Trimming cost V 0 bases and J 2 bases; bases outside gene matches: 6. The CDR3: CASSVGSGGQAYEQYF. Written as DNA, the CDR3 is TGTGCCAGCAGCGTAGGGAGCGGGGGGCAGGCCTACGAGCAGTACTTC. Full variable domain (rest looked up from reference TRBV9 and TRBJ2-7): DSGVTQTPKHLITATGQRVTLRCSPRSGDLSVYWYQQSLDQGLQFLIQYYNGEERAKGNILERFSAQQFPDLHSELNLSSLELGDSALYFCASSVGSGGQAYEQYFGPGTRLTVT.